A single sample is the source of the 25 T cell receptor beta chains below, sequenced in a study of T cells in narcolepsy. Only in-frame clones appear in the TCRdb table, and some are missing; sequencing was by immunoSEQ multiplex PCR. The sample has tens of thousands of clones; around 83% are singletons. The sequenced material came from CD45RA- memory CD4+ T cells from PBMCs. Every receptor here comes from a human donor with narcolepsy.

This clone is a singleton in its sample. CDR3 amino acids: CASSSPTSGVYEQYF. In nucleotides, the CDR3 is TGTGCCAGCAGTTCCCCGACTAGCGGGGTTTACGAGCAGTACTTC. This sequence joins TRBV28 and TRBJ2-7; 11 bases line up with TRBD2. The CDR3 is 15 residues long. The germline gives CDR1 MDHEN, CDR2 SYDVKM. V shed 4 bases and J 4 bases; nucleotides not matched to a gene: 6.

The chain employs TRBV5-1 and TRBJ1-5; D is unresolved. The V gene lost 0 bases and the J gene lost 4 bases, with 8 bases spanning the gap. There are 14 residues in the CDR3. Per the germline V gene, CDR1 is SGHRS and CDR2 is YFSETQ. CDR3 nucleotide sequence: TGCGCCAGCAGCTTGGGCCTCCAAAATCAGCCCCAGCATTTT. Translation gives CASSLGLQNQPQHF. Full variable domain (remainder filled in from reference TRBV5-1 and TRBJ1-5): KAGVTQTPRYLIKTRGQQVTLSCSPISGHRSVSWYQQTPGQGLQFLFEYFSETQRNKGNFPGRFSGRQFSNSRSEMNVSTLELGDSALYLCASSLGLQNQPQHFGDGTRLSIL.

This clone was picked up a small number of times. The chain's CDR3 is CASSESGGAGDTQYF. The CDR3 DNA reads TGTGCCAGCAGTGAAAGCGGGGGGGCCGGAGATACGCAGTATTTT. This chain connects TRBV6-1 to TRBJ2-3; the match to TRBD2 covers 10 bases. The ends lost 2 bases at V and 5 bases at J; junction bases unmatched: 4. CDR3 size: 15 residues. CDR1 MNHNS and CDR2 SASEGT come from the germline V gene.

This clone was observed a single time. The CDR3 spells CASSLTGVDTGELFF. DNA for the CDR3: TGCGCCAGCAGCTTGACCGGGGTAGACACCGGGGAGCTGTTTTTT. The V call is TRBV5-1, the J call TRBJ2-2; maybe TRBD2 (5 bases). V lost 1 base, J lost 3 bases, and 10 bases lay in between. CDR1 is SGHRS and CDR2 is YFSETQ in the germline V gene. This CDR3 has 15 residues.

The chain recombines TRBV9 with TRBJ1-2; 8 bases align to TRBD1. CDR1 and CDR2 from the germline V gene are SGDLS and YYNGEE. V gave up 8 bases and J gave up 7 bases; unmatched junction bases: 7. CDR3 length: 12 amino acids. This CDR3 reads CASQGAGFGYTF. As DNA, the CDR3 is TGTGCCAGTCAGGGGGCTGGGTTTGGCTACACCTTC.

In regard to this clone: Its ends do not fully match the called genes, so a read error is possible. The chain employs TRBV6-5 and TRBJ2-3, with D uncertain. Germline CDR1 reads MNHEY; CDR2 reads SVGAGI. The CDR3 is 13 amino acids. The CDR3 coding sequence is TGTTCCAGCAAATACCGCGGCACAGATACGCAGTATTTT. It encodes CSSKYRGTDTQYF.

The chain uses TRBV19 and TRBJ1-5; 12 bases are a match to TRBD1. CDR1 is LNHDA and CDR2 is SQIVND in the germline V gene (reference sequence). The CDR3 consists of 14 residues. V shed 8 bases and J 6 bases; nucleotides not matched to a gene: 5. This chain's CDR3 is CASSGTGGGQPQHF. CDR3 bases: TGTGCCAGTTCCGGGACAGGGGGCGGTCAGCCCCAGCATTTT.

The rearrangement joins TRBV19 to TRBJ2-3; D not resolved. Germline values: CDR1 LNHDA, CDR2 SQIVND (reference sequence). V was shortened by 3 bases and J by 6 bases, with 22 bases between the two germline ends. The CDR3 spans 17 residues. The CDR3 reads CASSMSRDSQKRDTQYF. The CDR3, as DNA: TGTGCCAGTAGTATGAGTCGAGACTCCCAAAAACGCGATACGCAGTATTTT. The full variable domain, its missing parts supplied by reference TRBV19 and TRBJ2-3, is DGGITQSPKYLFRKEGQNVTLSCEQNLNHDAMYWYRQDPGQGLRLIYYSQIVNDFQKGDIAEGYSVSREKKESFPLTVTSAQKNPTAFYLCASSMSRDSQKRDTQYFGPGTRLTVL.

This chain joins TRBV7-9 and TRBJ2-7, with D tentatively TRBD1 (6 bases). The germline V gene encodes CDR1 SEHNR and CDR2 FQNEAQ (reference sequence). CDR3 length equals 15 residues. Trimming left V 2 bases short and J 6 bases short, with 17 bases between. The chain's CDR3 is CASSLSGHGRSEQYF. The CDR3 nucleotides read TGTGCCAGCAGCTTATCGGGACACGGTAGGTCCGAGCAGTACTTC.

This clone came up a few times. The chain couples TRBV9 to TRBJ1-2; perhaps TRBD1 as D (5 bases). The germline V gene has CDR1 SGDLS and CDR2 YYNGEE. The CDR3 extends over 15 amino acids. Trimming took 0 bases from V and 8 from J, leaving 17 bases between them. In nucleotides, the CDR3 is TGTGCCAGCAGCGTAGATCTGGGCTTGGGGGGAGGCTACACCTTC. It yields the protein CASSVDLGLGGGYTF.

The chain has TRBV28 and TRBJ1-2; TRBD1 agrees at 8 bases. The CDR3 loop spans 12 amino acids. V was clipped by 8 bases and J by 8 bases; unmatched bases: 7. Germline V gives CDR1 MDHEN, CDR2 SYDVKM. The CDR3 is CASGQGSVGYTF. CDR3 DNA sequence: TGTGCCAGCGGACAGGGTTCAGTGGGCTACACCTTC.

The gene calls are TRBV6-5 and TRBJ1-3, with unresolved D. Trimming stripped 10 bases from V and 2 bases from J, with 12 bases between. In germline, CDR1 is MNHEY, CDR2 SVGAGI. The CDR3 covers 13 residues. CDR3 residues: CATRRGTGNTIYF. The CDR3 DNA follows: TGTGCCACCCGGCGGGGAACTGGAAACACCATATATTTT.

The chain carries TRBV4-1 and TRBJ1-2; 7 positions match TRBD1. Losses at the gene ends were 6 bases for V and 3 bases for J; bases not matched to a gene: 10. This CDR3 is 15 amino acids long. CDR1 is MGHRA, CDR2 YSYEKL, per germline. Here the CDR3 DNA reads TGCGCCAGCAGTCAACCCGACAGGGCGCACTATGGCTACACCTTC. It encodes CASSQPDRAHYGYTF.

The CDR3 protein is CASSVTSGSPQDIQYF. In DNA form, the CDR3 reads TGTGCCAGCAGCGTGACTAGCGGGAGCCCTCAAGACATTCAGTACTTC. The V gene is TRBV7-8, the J gene TRBJ2-4; TRBD2 matches at 12 bases. CDR1 is SGHVS, CDR2 FQNEAQ, per germline. Losses at the gene ends were 5 bases for V and 8 bases for J; bases not matched to a gene: 10. The CDR3 sequence is 16 residues long. The whole variable domain, filled in from reference TRBV7-8 and TRBJ2-4, reads GAGVSQSPRYKVAKRGQDVALRCDPISGHVSLFWYQQALGQGPEFLTYFQNEAQLDKSGLPSDRFFAERPEGSVSTLKIQRTQQEDSAVYLCASSVTSGSPQDIQYFGAGTRLSVL.

The gene calls are TRBV6-5 and TRBJ2-2; TRBD2 matches at 9 bases. Per the germline V gene, CDR1 is MNHEY and CDR2 is SVGAGI. The CDR3 runs to 15 residues. The V and J ends lost 3 bases and 1 base, in that order; junction bases with no gene match: 0. The CDR3 reads CASSYSGGNTGELFF. As DNA, the CDR3 is TGTGCCAGCAGTTATAGCGGGGGGAACACCGGGGAGCTGTTTTTT.

This chain connects TRBV7-8 to TRBJ2-7; a possible D gene is TRBD2 (5 bases). This CDR3 spans 14 amino acids. Trimming cost V 3 bases and J 0 bases, with 9 bases left between them. Germline CDR1 and CDR2: SGHVS and FQNEAQ. CDR3 region: CASSFERSSYEQYF. For the CDR3, the DNA is TGTGCCAGCAGCTTTGAGCGGAGCTCCTACGAGCAGTACTTC. The variable domain in full, with the rest retrieved from reference TRBV7-8 and TRBJ2-7, is GAGVSQSPRYKVAKRGQDVALRCDPISGHVSLFWYQQALGQGPEFLTYFQNEAQLDKSGLPSDRFFAERPEGSVSTLKIQRTQQEDSAVYLCASSFERSSYEQYFGPGTRLTVT.

The chain links TRBV4-3 to TRBJ2-1; 7 bases match TRBD2. The V and J ends lost 0 bases and 8 bases, in that order; junction bases with no gene match: 7. The germline V gene encodes CDR1 LGHNA and CDR2 YSLEER. This CDR3 has 15 residues. CDR3 nucleotide sequence: TGCGCCAGCAGCCAAGATGGGACTACTGATTATGAGCAGTTCTTC. It codes for CASSQDGTTDYEQFF.

This chain links TRBV10-3 with TRBJ1-3, with TRBD1 matching over 9 bases. This CDR3 has 18 amino acids. V trimming: 6 bases; J trimming: 0 bases; junction bases outside the gene matches: 12. The germline gives CDR1 ENHRY, CDR2 SYGVKD. CDR3 DNA sequence: TGTGCCATCAGCTCCGGGACAGGGCTCTACCTCTCTGGAAACACCATATATTTT. This translates into CAISSGTGLYLSGNTIYF.

The chain has TRBV25-1 and TRBJ1-1; possible D gene TRBD1, 5 bases. Between the trimmed V and J ends, which lost 4 bases and 6 bases, there was a span of 24 bases. This CDR3 contains 17 residues. Germline lookup yields CDR1 MGHDK and CDR2 SYGVNS. CDR3 loop: CASSAAGGSQGVSEAFF. The CDR3 nucleotides read TGTGCCAGCAGTGCGGCGGGCGGGTCCCAGGGAGTGTCTGAAGCTTTCTTT.

This clone is medium-sized. The chain has TRBV12-5 and TRBJ1-1; possibly TRBD1 for D (5 bases). Between the trimmed V and J ends, which lost 1 base and 4 bases, there was a span of 13 bases. This CDR3 is built from 15 residues. CDR1 and CDR2 from the germline V gene are LGHNT and FRNRAP. The CDR3 reads CASGLATGRGTEAFF. CDR3 in DNA: TGTGCTAGTGGTTTGGCTACAGGTCGGGGCACTGAAGCTTTCTTT.

The chain couples TRBV4-1 to TRBJ2-5, with TRBD1 matching over 8 bases. CDR3 length equals 15 residues. Germline loops: CDR1 MGHRA, CDR2 YSYEKL. V dropped 1 base and J dropped 5; count of bases not matched to a gene: 6. CDR3 nucleotide sequence: TGCGCCAGCAGCCAAGGGCAGGGGGCGCGGGAGACCCAGTACTTC. Amino acids: CASSQGQGARETQYF.

This chain joins TRBV4-2 and TRBJ2-1; D assignment may be TRBD1 or TRBD2 (5 bases each). CDR3 size: 15 residues. V dropped 3 bases and J dropped 1 base, with 10 bases sitting between them. Germline-derived CDR1 and CDR2 are LGHNA and YNFKEQ. CDR3 coding DNA: TGTGCCAGCAGCCAGCATGGGGGTTCCTACAATGAGCAGTTCTTC. It codes for CASSQHGGSYNEQFF.

The CDR3 coding sequence is TGTGCCAGCAGGCCCTCTGGACAGGGACATGGCTACACCTTC. It yields the protein CASRPSGQGHGYTF. The V gene is TRBV14, the J gene TRBJ1-2; 8 nucleotides line up with TRBD1. Germline V gene data show CDR1 as SGHDN and CDR2 as FVKESK. This CDR3 region has 14 residues. Germline trimming cut 6 bases from V and 6 bases from J; bases unmatched to any gene: 9.

This sequence joins TRBV7-9 and TRBJ2-1, with 8 positions matching TRBD1. CDR1 is SEHNR and CDR2 is FQNEAQ in the germline V gene (reference sequence). V lost 5 bases and J lost 6; bases outside the gene matches: 3. This CDR3 is built from 13 residues. CDR3: CASSAGGGNEQFF. The DNA of the CDR3 is TGTGCCAGCAGCGCAGGGGGCGGCAATGAGCAGTTCTTC.

The rearrangement links TRBV7-2 to TRBJ1-1, with no clear D. The CDR3 is made up of 12 amino acids. Germline loops: CDR1 SGHTA, CDR2 FQGNSA. With 1 base removed from V and 13 bases from J, the gap between germline ends came to 13 bases. The chain's CDR3 is CASSLDLGGVFF. CDR3 DNA sequence: TGTGCCAGCAGCTTAGACCTGGGTGGGGTTTTCTTT.